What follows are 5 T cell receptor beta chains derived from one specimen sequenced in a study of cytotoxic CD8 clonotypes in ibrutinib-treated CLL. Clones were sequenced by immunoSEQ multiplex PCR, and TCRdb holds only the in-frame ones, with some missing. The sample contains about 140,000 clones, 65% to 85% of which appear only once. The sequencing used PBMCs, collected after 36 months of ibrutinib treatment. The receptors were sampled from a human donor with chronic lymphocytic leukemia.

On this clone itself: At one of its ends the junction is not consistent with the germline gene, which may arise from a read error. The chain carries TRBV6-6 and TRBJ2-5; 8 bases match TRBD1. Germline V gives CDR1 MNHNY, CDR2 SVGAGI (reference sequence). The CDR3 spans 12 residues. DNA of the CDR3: TGTGCCAGCAGTTATAGGACAGGGAATCCCGACTTC. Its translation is CASSYRTGNPDF.

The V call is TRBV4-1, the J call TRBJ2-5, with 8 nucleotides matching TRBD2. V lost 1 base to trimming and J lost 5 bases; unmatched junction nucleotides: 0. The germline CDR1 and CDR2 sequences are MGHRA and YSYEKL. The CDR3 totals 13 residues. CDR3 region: CASSQGLAETQYF. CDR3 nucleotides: TGCGCCAGCAGCCAAGGACTAGCGGAGACCCAGTACTTC.

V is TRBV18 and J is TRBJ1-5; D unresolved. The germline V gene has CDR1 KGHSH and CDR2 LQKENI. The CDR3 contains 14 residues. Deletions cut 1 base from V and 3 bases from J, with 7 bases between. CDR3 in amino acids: CASSPQEANQPQHF. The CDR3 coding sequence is TGTGCCAGCTCACCACAGGAGGCCAATCAGCCCCAGCATTTT.

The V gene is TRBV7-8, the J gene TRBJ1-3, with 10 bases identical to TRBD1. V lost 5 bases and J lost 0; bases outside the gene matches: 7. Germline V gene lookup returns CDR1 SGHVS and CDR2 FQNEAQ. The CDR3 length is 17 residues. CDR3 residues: CASSIRGDRGSGNTIYF. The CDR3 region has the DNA TGTGCCAGCAGCATTCGTGGGGACAGGGGCTCTGGAAACACCATATATTTT.

The CDR3 DNA follows: TGTGCCAGCAGCTTAGAAACAGGGTTTGGCTACACCTTC. This encodes CASSLETGFGYTF. This chain links TRBV11-2 with TRBJ1-2, with D possibly TRBD1 on 6 matching bases. The V gene lost 0 bases and the J gene lost 7 bases, with 9 bases spanning the gap. Germline-derived CDR1 and CDR2 are SGHAT and FQNNGV. CDR3 length equals 13 residues.